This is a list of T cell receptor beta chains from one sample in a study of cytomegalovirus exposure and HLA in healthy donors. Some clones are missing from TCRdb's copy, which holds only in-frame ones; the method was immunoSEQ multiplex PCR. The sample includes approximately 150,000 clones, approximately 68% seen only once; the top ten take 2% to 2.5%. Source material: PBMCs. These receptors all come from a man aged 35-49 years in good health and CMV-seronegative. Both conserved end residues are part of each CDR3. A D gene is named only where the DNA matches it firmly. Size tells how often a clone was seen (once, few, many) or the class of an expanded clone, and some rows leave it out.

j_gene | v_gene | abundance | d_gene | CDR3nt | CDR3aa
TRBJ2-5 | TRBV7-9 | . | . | TGTGCCAGCAGCTTTGAGGCGGAGACCCAGTACTTC | CASSFEAETQYF
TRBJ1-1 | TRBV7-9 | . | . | TGTGCCAGCAGCTTATTGCCCCGGAGCTCCCGGTGGTACACTGAAGCTTTCTTT | CASSLLPRSSRWYTEAFF
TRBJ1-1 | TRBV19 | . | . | TGTGCCAGTAGTATCCGTGGGCGCGGGGACACTGAAGCTTTCTTT | CASSIRGRGDTEAFF
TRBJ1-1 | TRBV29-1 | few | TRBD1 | TGCAGCGTTGAAGGCGCAGGGGGCAGGAGAACTGAAGCTTTCTTT | CSVEGAGGRRTEAFF
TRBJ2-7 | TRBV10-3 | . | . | TGTGCCATCAGTGAGCCCGGGGGTCGGGGATTATACTACGAGCAGTACTTC | CAISEPGGRGLYYEQYF
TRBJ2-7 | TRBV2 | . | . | TGTGCCAGCAGACAGAACTTCGGCGAGCAGTACTTC | CASRQNFGEQYF
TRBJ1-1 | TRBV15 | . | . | TGTGCCACCAGCAGAACCCAGAGCAGGATGGATGAAGCTTTCTTT | CATSRTQSRMDEAFF
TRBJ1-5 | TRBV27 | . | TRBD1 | TGTGCCAGCAGTCTTGACAGGGGAAGCAATCAGCCCCAGCATTTT | CASSLDRGSNQPQHF
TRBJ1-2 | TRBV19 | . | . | TGTGCCAGTAGTATCCTTTACCCACAGGAATCCTATGGCTACACCTTC | CASSILYPQESYGYTF
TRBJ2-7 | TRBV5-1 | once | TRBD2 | TGCGCCAGCAGCCGACAGGGCGCTGGGACTAGCGAGGAGTACTTC | CASSRQGAGTSEEYF
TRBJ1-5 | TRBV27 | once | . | TGTGCCAGCAGTTTACTGGACAGTAATCAGCCCCAGCATTTT | CASSLLDSNQPQHF
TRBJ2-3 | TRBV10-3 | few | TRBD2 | TGTGCCATCAGTGGAGGGGGACTAGCGGGGGTCCGAATAAGCACAGATACGCAGTATTTT | CAISGGGLAGVRISTDTQYF
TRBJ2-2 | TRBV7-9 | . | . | TGTTCCAGCAGCCTGAGAACCGGGGAGCTGTTTTTT | CSSSLRTGELFF
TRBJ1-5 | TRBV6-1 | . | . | TGTGCCAGCATACGGGGACAACCTTTAAACGCGCCCCAGCATTTT | CASIRGQPLNAPQHF
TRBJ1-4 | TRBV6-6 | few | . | TGTGCCAGCAGTTACCCTGGACAGCCTAATGAAAAACTGTTTTTT | CASSYPGQPNEKLFF
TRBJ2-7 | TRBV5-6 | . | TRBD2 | TGTGCCAGCAGCTCCCTACTAGCGGCCTACTCCTACGAGCAGTACTTC | CASSSLLAAYSYEQYF
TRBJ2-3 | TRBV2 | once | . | TGTGCCAGCAGTGAAGAGCTGACAGGTTCAGATACGCAGTATTTT | CASSEELTGSDTQYF
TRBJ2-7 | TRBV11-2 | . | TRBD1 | TGTGCCAGCAGCTACACCGGGACAGGGATTTCCGAGCAGTACTTC | CASSYTGTGISEQYF
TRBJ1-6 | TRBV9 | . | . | TGTGCCAGCAGCCCCTCGGGTTGGTCACCCCTCCACTTT | CASSPSGWSPLHF
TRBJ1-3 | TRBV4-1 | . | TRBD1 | TGCGCCAGCAGCCAAGATACCCCAGGGGGCGGCGGCACCATATATTTT | CASSQDTPGGGGTIYF
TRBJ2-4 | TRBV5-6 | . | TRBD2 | TGTGCCAGCAGCTCCGGACTAGCGATGAACATTCAGTACTTC | CASSSGLAMNIQYF
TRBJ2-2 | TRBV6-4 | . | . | TGTGCCAGCAGTGAAATCGCTACCGCGACCGGGGAGCTGTTTTTT | CASSEIATATGELFF
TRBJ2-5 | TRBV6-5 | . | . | TGTGCCAGCAGTTCCACAGGTGCCCAAGAGACCCAGTACTTC | CASSSTGAQETQYF
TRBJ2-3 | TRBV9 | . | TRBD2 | TGTGCCAGCAGCGAGGGACTAGCGGGAATCACAGATACGCAGTATTTT | CASSEGLAGITDTQYF
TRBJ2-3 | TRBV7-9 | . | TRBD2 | TGTTCCAGCAGCTTTGGACTAGCGGGGGGGGTTGAAGATACGCAGTATTTT | CSSSFGLAGGVEDTQYF
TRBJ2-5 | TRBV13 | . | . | TGTGCCAGCAGCTCCCAGGGGGGCGGGGAGACCCAGTACTTC | CASSSQGGGETQYF
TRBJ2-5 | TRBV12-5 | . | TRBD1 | TGTGCTAGTGGTGTAACGGGACAGAGTACGTCGGAGACCCAGTACTTC | CASGVTGQSTSETQYF
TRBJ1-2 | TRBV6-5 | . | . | TGTGCCAGCAGTTACCGGGGGGACTACTTCAACTATGGCTACACCTTC | CASSYRGDYFNYGYTF
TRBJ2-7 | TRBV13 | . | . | TGTGCCAGCAGCGCGGGGGCAGGGAATTTCTACGAGCAGTACTTC | CASSAGAGNFYEQYF
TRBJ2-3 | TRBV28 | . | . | TGTGCCAGCAGTTTACAGCGGGCCCTTACAGATACGCAGTATTTT | CASSLQRALTDTQYF
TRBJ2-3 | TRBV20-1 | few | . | TGCAGTGCTAGGGCTAGGGATACGCAGTATTTT | CSARARDTQYF
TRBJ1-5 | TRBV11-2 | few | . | TGTGCCAGCAGCTCAAATTCAGATGCTCCCCAGCATTTT | CASSSNSDAPQHF
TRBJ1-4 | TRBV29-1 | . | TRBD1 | TGCAGCGTGGGGACTCAGGGGGGCGAAAAACTGTTTTTT | CSVGTQGGEKLFF
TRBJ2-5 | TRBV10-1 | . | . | TGCGCCAGCAGTCCTAACTTGGCGGGGGAGACCCAGTACTTC | CASSPNLAGETQYF
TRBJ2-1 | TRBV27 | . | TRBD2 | TGTGCCAGCAGTGCTCAAACTAGCGGGAGTAGGTATGAGCAGTTCTTC | CASSAQTSGSRYEQFF
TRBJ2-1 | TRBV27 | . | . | TGTGCCAGCAGTTTTGGTGCAGGTTACAATGAGCAGTTCTTC | CASSFGAGYNEQFF
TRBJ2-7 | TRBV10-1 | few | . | TGCGCCAACGCGAGACTACTTGAGGAGTACTTC | CANARLLEEYF
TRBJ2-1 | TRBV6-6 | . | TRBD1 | TGTGCCAGCAGGGTCAGTGACAGGGCGTACAATGAGCAGTTCTTC | CASRVSDRAYNEQFF
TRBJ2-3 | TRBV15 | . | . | TGTGCCACCTTGCCTGGCGGTAATACGCAGTATTTT | CATLPGGNTQYF
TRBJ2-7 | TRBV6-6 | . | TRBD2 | TGTGCCAGCAGTTACTCGGCTAGCGGGAGTGGGAACGAGCAGTACTTC | CASSYSASGSGNEQYF
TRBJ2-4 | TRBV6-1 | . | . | TGTGCCAGCAGTGAAGCCGGTGGGCAGTCCCCGCACATTCAGTACTTC | CASSEAGGQSPHIQYF
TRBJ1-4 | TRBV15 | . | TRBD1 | TGTGCCACCAGCAGGGACACCCAGGGGGGACGAGAAAAACTGTTTTTT | CATSRDTQGGREKLFF
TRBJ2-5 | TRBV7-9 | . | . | TGTGCCAGCAGCTTAATGGGCAGCCAAGAGACCCAGTACTTC | CASSLMGSQETQYF
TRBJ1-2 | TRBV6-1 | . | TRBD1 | TGTGCCAGCAGATTACAGGGGGCTGGGGGCTACCCCTTC | CASRLQGAGGYPF
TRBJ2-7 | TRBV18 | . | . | TGTGCCAGCTCACCACCCATACAGGGCTACGAGCAGTACTTC | CASSPPIQGYEQYF
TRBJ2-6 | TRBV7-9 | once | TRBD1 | TGTTCCAGCAGCTCCGGACAGGGGGCTGGGGCCAACGTCCTGACTTTC | CSSSSGQGAGANVLTF
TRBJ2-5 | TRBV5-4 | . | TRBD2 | TGTGCCAGCAGCACGGGACTAGCGGGGGGAGAGACCCAGTACTTC | CASSTGLAGGETQYF
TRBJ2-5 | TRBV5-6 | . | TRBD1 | TGTGCCAGCAGCGGACGGGACAGAGTAGAAGAGACCCAGTACTTC | CASSGRDRVEETQYF
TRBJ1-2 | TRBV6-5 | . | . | TGTGCCAGCAGTTACCAACGCCAGGGTCATGGCTACACCTTC | CASSYQRQGHGYTF
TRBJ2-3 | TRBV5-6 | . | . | TGTGCCAGCAGCCAGGACAGTTCCCATACGCAGTATTTT | CASSQDSSHTQYF
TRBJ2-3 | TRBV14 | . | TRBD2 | TGTGCCAGCAGCCCTAGCGGGAGTAGCACAGATACGCAGTATTTT | CASSPSGSSTDTQYF
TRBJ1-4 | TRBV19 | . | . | TGTGCCAGTACCGGAGGGGTCGCCAATGAAAAACTGTTTTTT | CASTGGVANEKLFF
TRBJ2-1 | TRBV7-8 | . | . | TGTGCCAGCAGCGGACCGGGACAAAAATACAATGAGCAGTTCTTC | CASSGPGQKYNEQFF
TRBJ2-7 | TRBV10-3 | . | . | TGTGCCATCAGTGGGGCTGATCCATTTCCCTACGAGCAGTACTTC | CAISGADPFPYEQYF
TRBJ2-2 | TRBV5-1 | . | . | TGCGCCAGCAGCGGAACCGGGACACCGAACACCGGGGAGCTGTTTTTT | CASSGTGTPNTGELFF
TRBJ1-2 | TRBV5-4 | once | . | TGTGCCAGCAGCTCGCTCAGGGTTGGCTATGGCTACACCTTC | CASSSLRVGYGYTF
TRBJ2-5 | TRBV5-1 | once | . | TGCGCCAGCAGTCGTGAGCTACAAGAGACCCAGTACTTC | CASSRELQETQYF
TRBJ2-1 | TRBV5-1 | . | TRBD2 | TGCGCCAGCAGCTTGGGAGGAGAGCGGGGTAACAATGAGCAGTTCTTC | CASSLGGERGNNEQFF
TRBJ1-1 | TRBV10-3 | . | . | TGTGCCATCAGTGAGTCCCGTGGCTACACTGAAGCTTTCTTT | CAISESRGYTEAFF